The rows below give T cell receptor beta chains drawn from one sample of a study of Graves' ophthalmopathy and Graves' hyperthyroidism. A single record per CDR3 protein comes from TCRdb applying MiXCR to the multiplex PCR reads. The data hold roughly 1.1 million distinct CDR3 sequences, with 35% to 40% observed a single time. Source material: peripheral blood or thyroid tissue (not recorded which). These receptors all come from an adult man with Graves' hyperthyroidism. CDR3s include the opening cysteine and the closing phenylalanine or tryptophan. D genes are given only for firm matches. Clone size is stated in some rows and not others, as once, few, many or a class when expanded.

j_call | clone_size | v_call | d_call | cdr3_nt | cdr3_aa
TRBJ2-5 | many | TRBV7-9 | NA | TGTGCCAGCAGCTTAGTTCTGGGGGACGGGACCCAGTACTTC | CASSLVLGDGTQYF
TRBJ1-6 | NA | TRBV20-1 | NA | TGCAGTGCTACCCCCGCAAGGGGCAATAATTCACCCCTCCACTTT | CSATPARGNNSPLHF
TRBJ2-7 | few | TRBV20-1 | TRBD1 | TGCAGTGCTGGTAGACAGGGGTCCATATCCGGCGAGCAGTACTTC | CSAGRQGSISGEQYF
TRBJ2-2 | few | TRBV11-2 | TRBD2 | TGTGCCAGCAGCGCGACTAGCGGGGTCACCGGGGAGCTGTTTTTT | CASSATSGVTGELFF
TRBJ1-2 | many | TRBV7-2 | TRBD1 | TGTGCCAGCAGCTTACCGGGACAGGGACCGGCCTATGGCTACACCTTC | CASSLPGQGPAYGYTF
TRBJ2-3 | NA | TRBV24-1 | NA | TGTGCCACCAGTGACCCTCCCCCGGATACGCAGTATTTT | CATSDPPPDTQYF
TRBJ1-5 | many | TRBV27 | NA | TGTGCCAGCAGGGATCGGGCGGATCAGCCCCAGCATTTT | CASRDRADQPQHF
TRBJ2-7 | NA | TRBV20-1 | TRBD1 | TGCAGTGCACAAGACAGGGGCTACGAGCAGTACTTC | CSAQDRGYEQYF
TRBJ2-2 | NA | TRBV11-2 | NA | TGTGCCAGCAGCTTAGCGTATTCCCGGGAGCTGTTTTTT | CASSLAYSRELFF
TRBJ2-2 | NA | TRBV6-1 | NA | TGTGCCAGCAGTGCAGGGGCGAGGAACACCGGGGAGCTGTTTTTT | CASSAGARNTGELFF
TRBJ2-7 | many | TRBV7-8 | NA | TGTGCCAGCAGCTTAGCGGGGGCCTACTCCTACGAGCAGTACTTC | CASSLAGAYSYEQYF
TRBJ1-6 | few | TRBV12-3/TRBV12-4 | TRBD1 | TGTGCCAGCAGTCCCCAACCCGGGACAGGGGGCAATTCACCCCTCCACTTT | CASSPQPGTGGNSPLHF
TRBJ1-1 | NA | TRBV7-9 | TRBD1 | TGTGCCAGCAGCTACCTAGGGGGCTCTGGAAACACTGAAGCCTTCTTT | CASSYLGGSGNTEAFF
TRBJ1-5 | NA | TRBV19 | NA | TGTGCCAGTAGTCCGGAGGACAGTTTTAATCAGCCCCAGCATTTT | CASSPEDSFNQPQHF
TRBJ2-7 | NA | TRBV10-2 | TRBD2 | TGTGCCAGCAGTCAAACTAGCGGGACCGCCTACGAGCAGTACTTC | CASSQTSGTAYEQYF
TRBJ1-1 | many | TRBV6-5 | NA | TGTGCCAGCAGTTACTCGGTGGGGTCAACTGAAGCTTTCTTT | CASSYSVGSTEAFF
TRBJ2-2 | NA | TRBV11-2 | NA | TGTGCCAGCAGCTCAAACCGGGGCCACACCGGGGAGCTGTTTTTT | CASSSNRGHTGELFF
TRBJ1-1 | NA | TRBV20-1 | NA | TGCAGTGCTAGCTCCACCATCGCCTGGGGCACTGAAGCTTTCTTT | CSASSTIAWGTEAFF
TRBJ2-7 | NA | TRBV6-5 | NA | TGTGCCAGCAGTTACTCGTTCCACGATCTCTCCTACGAGCAGTACTTC | CASSYSFHDLSYEQYF
TRBJ2-7 | NA | TRBV25-1 | TRBD1 | TGTGCCAGCGTTCGGAGGTCGACAGGGGGTGGCGAGCAGTACTTC | CASVRRSTGGGEQYF
TRBJ2-5 | many | TRBV6-5 | NA | TGTGCCAGCAGTCGGGACCTGGTCGGGACCCAGTACTTC | CASSRDLVGTQYF
TRBJ2-2 | many | TRBV2 | NA | TGTGCCAGCAGCCCGGGACATTTTTACGGGGAGCTGTTTTTT | CASSPGHFYGELFF
TRBJ2-7 | NA | TRBV15 | NA | TGTGCCATCACCGAGGGAGTAGGAAGATACAGCTCCTACGAGCAGTACTTC | CAITEGVGRYSSYEQYF
TRBJ2-6 | NA | TRBV25-1 | TRBD2 | TGTGCCAGCAGTGAATATGCGGGCGGGAGGGGCGGGGCCAACGTCCTGACTTTC | CASSEYAGGRGGANVLTF
TRBJ2-5 | many | TRBV5-6 | NA | TGTGCCAGCAGCTTATGGGTGCAAGAGACCCAGTACTTC | CASSLWVQETQYF
TRBJ1-5 | NA | TRBV12-3/TRBV12-4 | NA | TGTGCCAGCAGCAACCAGGGCCGGGGCAATCAGCCCCAGCATTTT | CASSNQGRGNQPQHF
TRBJ2-2 | few | TRBV7-8 | NA | TGTGCCAGCAGTCCCGGTGAAGGCGGGGAGCTGTTTTTT | CASSPGEGGELFF
TRBJ1-5 | NA | TRBV29-1 | TRBD1 | TGCAGCGCAAGAACGGGACAGGGAGGTCATCAGCCCCAGCATTTT | CSARTGQGGHQPQHF
TRBJ2-6 | many | TRBV10-3 | NA | TGTGCCATCAGTGAGAAGGGCAACTCTGGGGCCAACGTCCTGACTTTC | CAISEKGNSGANVLTF
TRBJ1-2 | NA | TRBV10-2 | TRBD1 | TGCGCCAGCAGTGCAAGGACAGGGCTCGGAAACTATGGCTACACCTTC | CASSARTGLGNYGYTF
TRBJ1-5 | NA | TRBV28 | NA | TGTGCCAGCAGAAGAGGACAGAATCCTTATAGCAATCAGCCCCAGCATTTT | CASRRGQNPYSNQPQHF